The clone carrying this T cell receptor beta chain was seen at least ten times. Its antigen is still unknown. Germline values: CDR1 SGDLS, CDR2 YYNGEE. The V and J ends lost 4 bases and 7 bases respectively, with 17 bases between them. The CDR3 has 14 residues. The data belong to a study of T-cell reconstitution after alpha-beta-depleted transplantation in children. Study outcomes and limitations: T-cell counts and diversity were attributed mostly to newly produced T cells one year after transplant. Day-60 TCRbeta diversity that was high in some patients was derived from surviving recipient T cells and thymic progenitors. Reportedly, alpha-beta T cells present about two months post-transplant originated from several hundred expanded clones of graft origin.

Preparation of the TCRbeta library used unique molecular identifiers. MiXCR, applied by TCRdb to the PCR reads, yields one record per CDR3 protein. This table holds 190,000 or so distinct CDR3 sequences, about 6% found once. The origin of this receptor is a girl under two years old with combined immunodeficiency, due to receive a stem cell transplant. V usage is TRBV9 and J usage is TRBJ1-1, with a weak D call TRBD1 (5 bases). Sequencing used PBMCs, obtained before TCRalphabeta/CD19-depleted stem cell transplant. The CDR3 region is CASSTTTGDYEAFF. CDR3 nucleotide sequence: TGTGCCAGCAGCACCACGACCGGGGACTATGAAGCTTTCTTT. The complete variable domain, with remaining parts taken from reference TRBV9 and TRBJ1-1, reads DSGVTQTPKHLITATGQRVTLRCSPRSGDLSVYWYQQSLDQGLQFLIQYYNGEERAKGNILERFSAQQFPDLHSELNLSSLELGDSALYFCASSTTTGDYEAFFGQGTRLTVV.